This T cell receptor (beta chain) was recovered during a study of response to subunit inactivated influenza vaccine. Only a few counts were recorded for this clonotype. This CDR3 has 16 residues. V lost 6 bases, J lost 5 bases, and 19 bases lay in between. Germline-derived CDR1 and CDR2 are WSHSY and SAAADI. In TCRdb, the RT-PCR reads were re-called with MiXCR into one record per CDR3 protein. The data contain 150,000 to 200,000 distinct CDR3 sequences, roughly 10% of them singletons. The TCR was taken from a man in his fifties or sixties who received an inactivated influenza vaccine. V is TRBV10-2 and J is TRBJ1-4; TRBD1 is a possible D gene (6 bases). The specimen comprised non-naive T cells sorted from PBMCs, sampled 35 to 45 days after vaccination. The CDR3 reads CASSPGTGSGNEKLFF. CDR3 bases: TGCGCCAGCAGCCCTGGCACAGGGTCGGGGAATGAAAAACTGTTTTTT.